The 10 T cell receptor beta chains in this list originate from one sample, sequenced in a study of shared clonotypes between healthy human individuals. Using immunoSEQ multiplex PCR, the repertoire was profiled, and TCRdb retains in-frame clones only, with some absent. Of 300,000 to 400,000 clones in the sample, about 74% were seen once. Sequenced input: memory CD4+ T cells sorted from blood. Subset in this sample: CD45RA-negative fraction. All receptors derive from a young man in good health.

This clone was detected once. The chain is built from TRBV5-1 and TRBJ2-3; D might be TRBD2 (5 bases). Germline CDR1 is SGHRS and CDR2 is YFSETQ. There are 15 residues in the CDR3. V lost 0 bases and J 0 bases, leaving 8 bases between the germline ends. Here the CDR3 DNA reads TGCGCCAGCAGCTTGGAAAGCGGAAGCACAGATACGCAGTATTTT. Its protein product is CASSLESGSTDTQYF.

The chain combines TRBV15 with TRBJ2-7; 10 positions match TRBD2. Germline CDR1 and CDR2: LNHNV and YYDKDF (reference sequence). The CDR3 spans 17 residues. The junction had 7 bases not matched to a gene; V was cut back by 0 bases and J by 2 bases. CDR3: CATSRDLSSGSPYEQYF. CDR3 DNA: TGTGCCACCAGCAGAGACCTATCTAGCGGGAGTCCCTACGAGCAGTACTTC. The full variable domain, with the rest looked up from reference TRBV15 and TRBJ2-7, is DAMVIQNPRYQVTQFGKPVTLSCSQTLNHNVMYWYQQKSSQAPKLLFHYYDKDFNNEADTPDNFQSRRPNTSFCFLDIRSPGLGDTAMYLCATSRDLSSGSPYEQYFGPGTRLTVT.

The gene calls are TRBV11-2 and TRBJ2-7; D gene uncertain. This CDR3 region has 14 residues. Trimming cost V 5 bases and J 3 bases, with 14 bases left between them. Per germline, CDR1 SGHAT and CDR2 FQNNGV. As DNA, the CDR3 is TGTGCCAGCAGCACTTCGCCCTCACTCTACGAGCAGTACTTC. Protein product: CASSTSPSLYEQYF.

The chain carries TRBV10-3 and TRBJ2-5, with D possibly matching TRBD2 (5 bases). Trimming stripped 7 bases from V and 3 bases from J, with 12 bases between. Germline V gene lookup returns CDR1 ENHRY and CDR2 SYGVKD. CDR3 size: 13 residues. This CDR3 is CAINRDIEETQYF. In DNA, the CDR3 is TGTGCCATCAATCGGGATATAGAAGAGACCCAGTACTTC.

The chain carries TRBV27 and TRBJ2-7; possible D gene TRBD1, 6 bases. The V end was cut by 5 bases, the J end by 2 bases, with 16 bases between. This CDR3 has 15 amino acids. Germline V gene data show CDR1 as MNHEY and CDR2 as SMNVEV (reference sequence). The CDR3 is CASSGQSRGPYEQYF. The CDR3 DNA reads as TGTGCCAGCAGTGGACAGTCCCGAGGCCCCTACGAGCAGTACTTC.

V is TRBV19 and J is TRBJ1-1; possibly TRBD1 for D (5 bases). V was cut by 3 bases and J by 0 bases, with 17 bases left in between. Germline V lookup: CDR1 LNHDA, CDR2 SQIVND (reference sequence). The CDR3 consists of 17 residues. As DNA, the CDR3 is TGTGCCAGTAGTATTCAGTCGTCAGGGAGAGTGAACACTGAAGCTTTCTTT. Translating gives CASSIQSSGRVNTEAFF.

J is TRBJ1-2 and V is TRBV28, with D possibly TRBD1 on 6 matching bases. The CDR3 spans 17 residues. Germline lookup yields CDR1 MDHEN and CDR2 SYDVKM. Trimming took 3 bases from V and 0 from J, leaving 17 bases between them. CDR3 region: CASSLPPHRAANYGYTF. The CDR3, as DNA: TGTGCCAGCAGTTTGCCACCTCACAGGGCCGCTAACTATGGCTACACCTTC.

The CDR3 DNA follows: TGTGCCAGCAGCTTAGCGGCAGGACTAGCCCTCCAAGAGACCCAGTACTTC. This codes for CASSLAAGLALQETQYF. This sequence joins TRBV7-9 and TRBJ2-5; 8 nucleotides match TRBD2. Trimming took 0 bases from V and 1 from J; bases not matched to a gene: 7. The CDR3 is made up of 17 amino acids. Per the germline V gene, CDR1 is SEHNR and CDR2 is FQNEAQ (reference sequence). The whole variable domain, filled in from reference TRBV7-9 and TRBJ2-5, reads DTGVSQNPRHKITKRGQNVTFRCDPISEHNRLYWYRQTLGQGPEFLTYFQNEAQLEKSRLLSDRFSAERPKGSFSTLEIQRTEQGDSAMYLCASSLAAGLALQETQYFGPGTRLLVL.

V and J are TRBV11-2 and TRBJ1-2; tentative D call: TRBD1 (6 bases). The germline gives CDR1 SGHAT, CDR2 FQNNGV. Trimming shortened V by 1 base and J by 2 bases, and 14 bases separated the two germline ends. CDR3 size: 16 residues. In DNA form, the CDR3 reads TGTGCCAGCAGCTTAGTAGGGGGATCGGGGAACTATGGCTACACCTTC. Translation: CASSLVGGSGNYGYTF.

The chain's CDR3 is CAISPTGGRETQYF. The DNA of the CDR3 is TGTGCCATCAGCCCGACAGGGGGCCGAGAGACCCAGTACTTC. V is TRBV10-3 and J is TRBJ2-5, with 10 bases matching TRBD1. The V segment lost 6 bases and the J segment 4 bases; nucleotides outside the gene matches: 5. This CDR3 has 14 residues. Germline CDR1 is ENHRY and CDR2 is SYGVKD.